This is a list of T cell receptor beta chains from one sample in a study of cytomegalovirus exposure and HLA in healthy donors. Produced via immunoSEQ multiplex PCR; TCRdb's table is partial and in-frame only. The sample carries around 150,000 clones, roughly 91% recorded once. The sequenced material came from PBMCs. Every receptor here comes from a man younger than 35 in good health and CMV-seronegative. CDR3s include the opening cysteine and the closing phenylalanine or tryptophan. D genes are given only for firm matches. Clone size is shown for a subset of rows, as once, few, many or a class of expanded clone.

abundance: once; j_gene: TRBJ2-6; d_gene: -; v_gene: TRBV7-9; CDR3nt: TGTGCCAGCAGCTTAGATGGAGCTGGGGCCAACGTCCTGACTTTC; CDR3aa: CASSLDGAGANVLTF
abundance: many; j_gene: TRBJ1-2; d_gene: -; v_gene: TRBV28; CDR3nt: TGTGCCAGCAGTTTTGTCCAGGGGATATCATTTTCTAACTATGGCTACACCTTC; CDR3aa: CASSFVQGISFSNYGYTF
abundance: -; j_gene: TRBJ2-2; d_gene: -; v_gene: TRBV11-1; CDR3nt: TGTGCCAGCAGCTTAGGGTACGGGGATCATTACCCCGGGGAGCTGTTTTTT; CDR3aa: CASSLGYGDHYPGELFF
abundance: -; j_gene: TRBJ2-7; d_gene: TRBD2; v_gene: TRBV27; CDR3nt: TGTGCCAGCAGTGTACTAGCGGGAGGCTACGAGCAGTACTTC; CDR3aa: CASSVLAGGYEQYF
abundance: -; j_gene: TRBJ1-5; d_gene: -; v_gene: TRBV5-1; CDR3nt: TGCGCCAGCAGCTTGTATCCAGGGAACAATCAGCCCCAGCATTTT; CDR3aa: CASSLYPGNNQPQHF
abundance: few; j_gene: TRBJ2-7; d_gene: TRBD2; v_gene: TRBV7-9; CDR3nt: TGTGCCAGCAGCATAGGGACTAGCGTTTTTCCCTACGAGCAGTACTTC; CDR3aa: CASSIGTSVFPYEQYF
abundance: -; j_gene: TRBJ1-2; d_gene: TRBD1; v_gene: TRBV5-1; CDR3nt: TGCGCCAGCAGCTTGGGGGGACAGGGTGAAAACTATGGCTACACCTTC; CDR3aa: CASSLGGQGENYGYTF
abundance: -; j_gene: TRBJ1-2; d_gene: -; v_gene: TRBV19; CDR3nt: TGTGCCAGTAGTATAGGGGCCGGCACCTATGGCTACACCTTC; CDR3aa: CASSIGAGTYGYTF
abundance: -; j_gene: TRBJ1-5; d_gene: -; v_gene: TRBV28; CDR3nt: TGTGCCAGCAGTTTAATACAGTCCAATCAGCCCCAGCATTTT; CDR3aa: CASSLIQSNQPQHF
abundance: -; j_gene: TRBJ1-5; d_gene: TRBD1; v_gene: TRBV2; CDR3nt: TGTGCCAGCAGTGGAGGTACGAGACAGGGGAATCAGCCCCAGCATTTT; CDR3aa: CASSGGTRQGNQPQHF
abundance: -; j_gene: TRBJ2-1; d_gene: TRBD2; v_gene: TRBV19; CDR3nt: TGTGCCAGCTATGAGACTAGCGGGAGTAATGAGCAGTTCTTC; CDR3aa: CASYETSGSNEQFF
abundance: few; j_gene: TRBJ2-5; d_gene: -; v_gene: TRBV19; CDR3nt: TGTGCCAGTGGGCAGGGGACCCAAGAGACCCAGTACTTC; CDR3aa: CASGQGTQETQYF
abundance: once; j_gene: TRBJ2-7; d_gene: -; v_gene: TRBV6-5; CDR3nt: TGTGCCAGCAGTTCAGGTGCCCGCTCCTACGAGCAGTACTTC; CDR3aa: CASSSGARSYEQYF
abundance: -; j_gene: TRBJ1-1; d_gene: -; v_gene: TRBV2; CDR3nt: TGTGCCAGCAGTGATACCTCGGGGTTGAACACTGAAGCTTTCTTT; CDR3aa: CASSDTSGLNTEAFF
abundance: -; j_gene: TRBJ1-2; d_gene: -; v_gene: TRBV6-5; CDR3nt: TGTGCCAGCAAAATAGGGGGTTCTAACTATGGCTACACCTTC; CDR3aa: CASKIGGSNYGYTF
abundance: -; j_gene: TRBJ1-5; d_gene: TRBD1; v_gene: TRBV19; CDR3nt: TGTGCCAGTAGTCTACAGGGGCAGCCCCAGCATTTT; CDR3aa: CASSLQGQPQHF
abundance: -; j_gene: TRBJ2-3; d_gene: TRBD2; v_gene: TRBV7-8; CDR3nt: TGTGCCAGCAGCCCTCCGGGACTAGCAACAGATACGCAGTATTTT; CDR3aa: CASSPPGLATDTQYF
abundance: once; j_gene: TRBJ2-2; d_gene: -; v_gene: TRBV28; CDR3nt: TGTGCCAGCTCCCGTCCGGAGAAAGGGGAGCTGTTTTTT; CDR3aa: CASSRPEKGELFF
abundance: -; j_gene: TRBJ2-1; d_gene: -; v_gene: TRBV6-5; CDR3nt: TGTGCCAGCAGGCGACTTCCAAGCTCCTACAATGAGCAGTTCTTC; CDR3aa: CASRRLPSSYNEQFF
abundance: -; j_gene: TRBJ2-2; d_gene: -; v_gene: TRBV6-1; CDR3nt: TGTGCCGGACACAAGGGGCGTCTCACCGGGGAGCTGTTTTTT; CDR3aa: CAGHKGRLTGELFF
abundance: -; j_gene: TRBJ2-1; d_gene: -; v_gene: TRBV5-6; CDR3nt: TGTGCCAGCAGCTTGGCCGGGGATGAGCAGTTCTTC; CDR3aa: CASSLAGDEQFF
abundance: -; j_gene: TRBJ2-1; d_gene: -; v_gene: TRBV7-9; CDR3nt: TGTGCCAGCAGCCCTGACGGGAGTCTGGACAATGAGCAGTTCTTC; CDR3aa: CASSPDGSLDNEQFF
abundance: -; j_gene: TRBJ2-1; d_gene: -; v_gene: TRBV6-5; CDR3nt: TGTGCCAGCAGGCCCGGGGGAGGAAGCAATGAGCAGTTCTTC; CDR3aa: CASRPGGGSNEQFF
abundance: -; j_gene: TRBJ2-1; d_gene: -; v_gene: TRBV4-1; CDR3nt: TGCGCCAGCAGCCAAGATCGTGGGCAGCACAATGAGCAGTTCTTC; CDR3aa: CASSQDRGQHNEQFF
abundance: -; j_gene: TRBJ1-3; d_gene: TRBD1; v_gene: TRBV2; CDR3nt: TGTGCCAGCAGTTGGGACAGCTACTCTGGAAACACCATATATTTT; CDR3aa: CASSWDSYSGNTIYF
abundance: -; j_gene: TRBJ1-1; d_gene: -; v_gene: TRBV6-5; CDR3nt: TGTGCCAGCAGTTACACGTTAGCTGACACTGAAGCTTTCTTT; CDR3aa: CASSYTLADTEAFF
abundance: -; j_gene: TRBJ1-3; d_gene: TRBD1; v_gene: TRBV2; CDR3nt: TGTGCCAGCAGACTCTCCCGGACAGGAGCCTCTGGAAACACCATATATTTT; CDR3aa: CASRLSRTGASGNTIYF
abundance: -; j_gene: TRBJ1-3; d_gene: -; v_gene: TRBV6-6; CDR3nt: TGTGCCAGCAGTTATATGGGGGCCTCTGGAAACACCATATATTTT; CDR3aa: CASSYMGASGNTIYF
abundance: once; j_gene: TRBJ1-1; d_gene: TRBD1; v_gene: TRBV6-6; CDR3nt: TGTGCCAGCAGTAGACAGGGCCACACTGAAGCTTTCTTT; CDR3aa: CASSRQGHTEAFF
abundance: once; j_gene: TRBJ2-1; d_gene: -; v_gene: TRBV7-2; CDR3nt: TGTGCCAGCAGCTTTGATCGCGGGACCTACAATGAGCAGTTCTTC; CDR3aa: CASSFDRGTYNEQFF
abundance: -; j_gene: TRBJ2-2; d_gene: -; v_gene: TRBV28; CDR3nt: TGTGCCAGCACCAGCCGACTTACGAACACCGGGGAGCTGTTTTTT; CDR3aa: CASTSRLTNTGELFF
abundance: -; j_gene: TRBJ1-1; d_gene: -; v_gene: TRBV30; CDR3nt: TGTGCCTGGACTGGCCCAGTTTTAAACACTGAAGCTTTCTTT; CDR3aa: CAWTGPVLNTEAFF
abundance: -; j_gene: TRBJ2-3; d_gene: TRBD1; v_gene: TRBV5-1; CDR3nt: TGCGCCAGCAGGACCAGGACAGGTGGGACAGATACGCAGTATTTT; CDR3aa: CASRTRTGGTDTQYF
abundance: -; j_gene: TRBJ1-2; d_gene: -; v_gene: TRBV20-1; CDR3nt: TGCGGGTGGACATCTAACTATGGCTACACCTTC; CDR3aa: CGWTSNYGYTF
abundance: -; j_gene: TRBJ1-5; d_gene: -; v_gene: TRBV6-5; CDR3nt: TGTGCCAGCAGTTACTCCGGAGGGAATCAGCCCCAGCATTTT; CDR3aa: CASSYSGGNQPQHF
abundance: -; j_gene: TRBJ1-4; d_gene: -; v_gene: TRBV10-1; CDR3nt: TGCGCCAGCAGTTCAGGGAACCGCGAAAAACTGTTTTTT; CDR3aa: CASSSGNREKLFF
abundance: -; j_gene: TRBJ1-1; d_gene: -; v_gene: TRBV29-1; CDR3nt: TGCAGCGTTGACGGGGACTTCTTAACTGAAGCTTTCTTT; CDR3aa: CSVDGDFLTEAFF
abundance: -; j_gene: TRBJ1-1; d_gene: TRBD1; v_gene: TRBV16; CDR3nt: TGTGCCAGCAGCAAACGACAGGGAAGTACTGAAGCTTTCTTT; CDR3aa: CASSKRQGSTEAFF
abundance: once; j_gene: TRBJ2-1; d_gene: TRBD1; v_gene: TRBV5-1; CDR3nt: TGCGCCAGCAGCTTGGTACAGGGGGCTCAGGATGAGCAGTTCTTC; CDR3aa: CASSLVQGAQDEQFF
abundance: -; j_gene: TRBJ1-5; d_gene: -; v_gene: TRBV27; CDR3nt: TGTGCCAGCAGTTTATGGGGGGGCGGTAGTCAGCCCCAGCATTTT; CDR3aa: CASSLWGGGSQPQHF
abundance: many; j_gene: TRBJ1-6; d_gene: -; v_gene: TRBV13; CDR3nt: TGTGCCAGCAGCTTAGCGGGTTTAGCGGACTTTGACTTT; CDR3aa: CASSLAGLADFDF
abundance: -; j_gene: TRBJ1-4; d_gene: TRBD1; v_gene: TRBV2; CDR3nt: TGTGCCAGCACCAAGGGACAGGGGGCAGGAGAAAAACTGTTTTTT; CDR3aa: CASTKGQGAGEKLFF
abundance: once; j_gene: TRBJ2-7; d_gene: TRBD1; v_gene: TRBV28; CDR3nt: TGTGCCAGCAGCCAACCGGGACAGGTACTTTACGAGCAGTACTTC; CDR3aa: CASSQPGQVLYEQYF
abundance: -; j_gene: TRBJ1-1; d_gene: -; v_gene: TRBV7-9; CDR3nt: TGTGCCAGCAGCTTAGTGGGGAGCCTTACTGAAGCTTTCTTT; CDR3aa: CASSLVGSLTEAFF
abundance: -; j_gene: TRBJ2-7; d_gene: -; v_gene: TRBV28; CDR3nt: TGTGCCACCAGACATTCCGATCATTACGAGCAGTACTTC; CDR3aa: CATRHSDHYEQYF
abundance: -; j_gene: TRBJ2-1; d_gene: -; v_gene: TRBV19; CDR3nt: TGTGCCAGTAGGAGGGGGTCCCTTGTCTACAATGAGCAGTTCTTC; CDR3aa: CASRRGSLVYNEQFF
abundance: -; j_gene: TRBJ2-7; d_gene: -; v_gene: TRBV6-1; CDR3nt: TGTGCCAGCAGGGAACCTAGCGCTCGCGAGCAGTACTTC; CDR3aa: CASREPSAREQYF
abundance: -; j_gene: TRBJ2-6; d_gene: TRBD1; v_gene: TRBV6-5; CDR3nt: TGTGCCAGCAGAACAGGGGAAGGGGCCAACGTCCTGACTTTC; CDR3aa: CASRTGEGANVLTF
abundance: -; j_gene: TRBJ1-1; d_gene: -; v_gene: TRBV6-1; CDR3nt: TGTGCCAGCAGTGAACCGGGATGGGACACTGAAGCTTTCTTT; CDR3aa: CASSEPGWDTEAFF
abundance: -; j_gene: TRBJ2-2; d_gene: -; v_gene: TRBV7-6; CDR3nt: TGTGCCAGCAGCCTCGGGGACACCGGGGAGCTGTTTTTT; CDR3aa: CASSLGDTGELFF
abundance: -; j_gene: TRBJ1-4; d_gene: TRBD1; v_gene: TRBV2; CDR3nt: TGTGCCAGCAGGATGGGACAGTCATCTGGAAAACTGTTTTTT; CDR3aa: CASRMGQSSGKLFF
abundance: -; j_gene: TRBJ1-5; d_gene: -; v_gene: TRBV28; CDR3nt: TGTGCCGGTGCTCGACTCCCAGGGCGCAATCAGCCCCAGCATTTT; CDR3aa: CAGARLPGRNQPQHF
abundance: -; j_gene: TRBJ2-1; d_gene: TRBD1; v_gene: TRBV4-1; CDR3nt: TGCGCCAGCAGCCCCCGGGACAGGGGGCCAAATGAGCAGTTCTTC; CDR3aa: CASSPRDRGPNEQFF